The table lists the clone carrying this T cell receptor (beta chain) with many counts. Its specificity is not known. This sample was taken from a study of CD8 T cells in ankylosing spondylitis. TCRdb re-derived calls from the 5' RACE reads in MiXCR, one entry per CDR3 protein. The profile shows more than 500,000 distinct CDR3 sequences, about 5.2% of them singletons. The V end lost 5 bases, the J end lost 3 bases, and 19 bases lay between the germline ends. The CDR3 length is 17 residues. Germline loops: CDR1 LNHDA, CDR2 SQIVND (reference sequence). Points from the study as a whole: Among TCR beta sequences, a motif of 7 to 9 highly homologous variants appeared characteristic of ankylosing spondylitis blood.

The sequencing input was blood, either unsorted or a sorted T cell fraction (not recorded which). The sequence derives from a male donor with ankylosing spondylitis. This sequence joins TRBV19 and TRBJ2-2; D may be TRBD1 (6 bases). CDR3 DNA sequence: TGTGCCAGTAGTTCCCCCCGTCGCCAGGGGTACACCGGGGAGCTGTTTTTT. Its translation: CASSSPRRQGYTGELFF.